Shown below are 5 T cell receptor beta chains from a single sample sequenced in a study of PD-1 blockade in classical Hodgkin lymphoma. The table came from immunoSEQ multiplex PCR; TCRdb's copy has only in-frame clones and leaves some out. The sample includes 90,000 to 100,000 clones, 92% of them seen just once. There was relapse after autologous stem cell transplantation in every patient, and there was variation in brentuximab vedotin exposure. The source was peripheral blood mononuclear cells (PBMCs), collected at baseline. These receptors were obtained from a human donor with classical Hodgkin lymphoma.

CDR3 region: CASSASFDEQFF. The DNA for the CDR3 is TGTGCCAGCAGCGCTAGCTTCGATGAGCAGTTCTTC. The chain combines TRBV9 with TRBJ2-1, with D possibly matching TRBD2 (5 bases). V dropped 3 bases and J dropped 8 bases, with 9 bases sitting between them. The CDR3 consists of 12 residues. Looked up from germline, CDR1 is SGDLS and CDR2 is YYNGEE.

This clone occurred once. This chain connects TRBV5-1 to TRBJ2-5, with 12 nucleotides matching TRBD2. This CDR3 comprises 15 residues. CDR1 is SGHRS, CDR2 YFSETQ, per germline. The V segment lost 2 bases and the J segment 4 bases; nucleotides outside the gene matches: 3. The CDR3 here is CASSLGLAGPETQYF. The CDR3 DNA reads as TGCGCCAGCAGCTTAGGACTAGCGGGACCAGAGACCCAGTACTTC.

The chain couples TRBV6-4 to TRBJ1-2; 8 bases match TRBD1. The germline gives CDR1 MRHNA, CDR2 SNTAGT. V was clipped by 4 bases and J by 5 bases; unmatched bases: 3. The CDR3 is 13 residues long. This CDR3 reads CASSARTGYGYTF. In DNA form, the CDR3 reads TGTGCCAGCAGTGCTAGGACAGGGTATGGCTACACCTTC.

This clone was picked up a small number of times. J is TRBJ2-2 and V is TRBV28; 7 bases line up with TRBD1. CDR1 is MDHEN and CDR2 is SYDVKM in the germline V gene. Trimming cost V 5 bases and J 0 bases; bases outside gene matches: 3. This CDR3 has 15 residues. The CDR3 loop reads CASSTQGANTGELFF. CDR3 DNA: TGTGCCAGCAGTACGCAGGGGGCGAACACCGGGGAGCTGTTTTTT.

The CDR3 bases are TGTGCCAGCAGCGGACGAGGGACAGTCCCTGGAAACACCATATATTTT. Its protein product is CASSGRGTVPGNTIYF. The chain has TRBV9 and TRBJ1-3; 7 bases align to TRBD1. The CDR3 totals 16 residues. The germline V gene has CDR1 SGDLS and CDR2 YYNGEE. V shed 3 bases, J shed 2 bases, and the junction held 8 bases outside the gene matches. The whole variable domain, filled in from reference TRBV9 and TRBJ1-3, reads DSGVTQTPKHLITATGQRVTLRCSPRSGDLSVYWYQQSLDQGLQFLIQYYNGEERAKGNILERFSAQQFPDLHSELNLSSLELGDSALYFCASSGRGTVPGNTIYFGEGSWLTVV.